What follows is one T cell receptor (beta chain) and its context. Its antigen remains unknown. Germline CDR1 reads KGHSH; CDR2 reads LQKENI. V dropped 1 base and J dropped 3; count of bases not matched to a gene: 6. There are 15 residues in the CDR3. These data belong to a study of cytomegalovirus exposure and HLA in healthy donors. Study-wide findings and caveats: Researchers reported that three CMV-associated chains were confirmed in vitro as CMV antigen-specific. Some TCR beta chains (around 180 of them) were listed as cytomegalovirus-associated.

Profiled with immunoSEQ multiplex PCR; TCRdb holds only in-frame clones, not every one. The sample holds under 250,000 clones, around nine tenths seen once. The sequence was collected from a man aged 18 to 35 in good health and CMV-seronegative. Sequencing input: PBMCs. The J gene is TRBJ2-7, the V gene TRBV18; 7 bases map to TRBD1. CDR3 coding DNA: TGTGCCAGCTCACCACAGGGGGCGTTTAACTACGAGCAGTACTTC. It translates to CASSPQGAFNYEQYF. Using reference TRBV18 and TRBJ2-7 for the parts outside the CDR3, the full variable domain is NAGVMQNPRHLVRRRGQEARLRCSPMKGHSHVYWYRQLPEEGLKFMVYLQKENIIDESGMPKERFSAEFPKEGPSILRIQQVVRGDSAAYFCASSPQGAFNYEQYFGPGTRLTVT.